The rows below give T cell receptor beta chains drawn from one sample of a study of OX40 agonist ivuxolimab in advanced cancers. Assay used: immunoSEQ multiplex PCR; TCRdb lists only in-frame clones, some missing. The data hold roughly 90,000 clones, with approximately 90% observed a single time. The specimen was CD4+ or CD8+ T cells sorted from blood, collected in a trial of the OX40 agonist ivuxolimab. Receptors were obtained from an adult with an advanced solid tumor such as melanoma, head and neck, liver or kidney cancer. CDR3s include the opening cysteine and the closing phenylalanine or tryptophan. Each record gives: J gene, V gene, D gene, clone size, CDR3 length, CDR3 protein, CDR3 DNA. The D gene is left open where the match is weak. Expanded clones get a size class; other rows say once, few or many, or leave the size out.

TRBJ1-1,TRBV5-1,.,.,13,CASSSRMGTEAFF,TGCGCCAGCAGTTCACGTATGGGCACTGAAGCTTTCTTT
TRBJ2-1,TRBV28,.,once,13,CASGDLSYNEQFF,TGTGCCAGCGGGGACTTGTCCTACAATGAGCAGTTCTTC
TRBJ2-1,TRBV11-3,.,.,14,CASSLDPRGKTQFF,TGTGCCAGCAGCTTAGATCCTCGGGGGAAAACCCAGTTCTTC
TRBJ2-1,TRBV9,TRBD2,.,12,CASAFAGDEQFF,TGTGCCAGCGCCTTCGCGGGAGATGAGCAGTTCTTC
TRBJ1-1,TRBV29-1,TRBD1,.,13,CSARQGRYTEAFF,TGCAGCGCCAGACAGGGTCGGTACACTGAAGCTTTCTTT
TRBJ1-4,TRBV7-8,.,.,14,CASSLAAKGEKLFF,TGTGCCAGCAGCTTAGCCGCAAAAGGGGAAAAACTGTTTTTT
TRBJ1-2,TRBV2,TRBD1,.,13,CASKGQGTYGYTF,TGTGCCAGCAAAGGACAGGGAACGTATGGCTACACCTTC
TRBJ2-1,TRBV11-1,.,.,14,CASKGYRRDNEQFF,TGTGCCAGCAAGGGCTATCGGAGAGACAATGAGCAGTTCTTC
TRBJ2-1,TRBV5-1,TRBD1,.,15,CASRSGTGFMNEQFF,TGCGCCAGCAGGTCCGGGACAGGGTTTATGAATGAGCAGTTCTTC
TRBJ2-7,TRBV5-1,TRBD2,.,15,CASGWTSGGIYEQYF,TGCGCCAGCGGCTGGACTAGCGGGGGGATCTACGAGCAGTACTTC
TRBJ2-5,TRBV11-3,.,.,14,CASSLDLRSKTQYF,TGTGCCAGCAGCTTAGATCTTAGAAGCAAGACCCAGTACTTC
TRBJ1-1,TRBV6-6,.,once,15,CASSTRRSGNTEAFF,TGTGCCAGCAGTACCCGGCGGTCGGGGAACACTGAAGCTTTCTTT
TRBJ1-2,TRBV4-1,.,few,14,CASSHSGPSYGYTF,TGCGCCAGCAGCCATTCCGGGCCCTCCTATGGCTACACCTTC
TRBJ2-7,TRBV11-1,.,.,17,CASTHSGEGSSSNEQYF,TGTGCCAGCACTCATTCGGGAGAGGGGTCCTCTTCCAACGAGCAGTACTTC
TRBJ1-4,TRBV6-6,.,.,13,CASSYIAAEKLFF,TGTGCCAGCAGTTATATTGCGGCAGAAAAACTGTTTTTT
TRBJ2-7,TRBV5-1,.,few,17,CASSLARGLSNHYEQYF,TGCGCCAGCAGCTTGGCGCGGGGGCTTTCAAATCACTACGAGCAGTACTTC
TRBJ1-4,TRBV5-1,.,.,14,CASSQALGPEKLFF,TGCGCCAGCAGCCAAGCGCTAGGCCCCGAAAAACTGTTTTTT
TRBJ2-5,TRBV13,TRBD1,.,14,CASSFRTGRETQYF,TGTGCCAGCAGCTTCCGGACAGGGCGAGAGACCCAGTACTTC
TRBJ2-7,TRBV29-1,TRBD2,.,15,CSVETGLANSYEQYF,TGCAGCGTTGAAACCGGACTAGCGAACTCCTACGAGCAGTACTTC
TRBJ1-6,TRBV6-4,.,.,13,CASRVGTNSPLHF,TGTGCCAGCAGGGTGGGGACTAATTCACCCCTCCACTTT
TRBJ2-5,TRBV5-1,TRBD2,.,16,CASSPGGLAGWETQYF,TGCGCCAGCAGCCCGGGTGGACTAGCGGGGTGGGAGACCCAGTACTTC
TRBJ1-5,TRBV2,TRBD1,once,14,CASSARQGDQPQHF,TGTGCCAGCAGCGCCCGACAGGGTGATCAGCCCCAGCATTTT
TRBJ2-7,TRBV28,.,many,15,CASTPAGFTSYEQYF,TGTGCCAGCACCCCTGCTGGGTTTACCTCCTACGAGCAGTACTTC
TRBJ2-3,TRBV19,.,.,13,CASSSQGADTQYF,TGTGCCAGTAGTTCACAGGGCGCCGATACGCAGTATTTT
TRBJ2-7,TRBV11-2,TRBD2,.,15,CASSLEGGLAGEQYF,TGTGCCAGCAGCTTAGAAGGGGGACTAGCGGGTGAGCAGTACTTC
TRBJ1-2,TRBV9,TRBD1,few,14,CASSVARTGGGYTF,TGTGCCAGCAGCGTAGCGAGGACAGGGGGTGGCTACACCTTC
TRBJ1-4,TRBV5-5,TRBD1,.,15,CASSNHRGGNEKLFF,TGTGCCAGCAGCAACCACAGGGGGGGGAATGAAAAACTGTTTTTT
TRBJ1-6,TRBV19,.,.,14,CASSTGVWNSPLHF,TGTGCCAGTAGTACAGGGGTATGGAATTCACCCCTCCACTTT
TRBJ2-4,TRBV2,.,.,12,CASKSEGNIQYF,TGTGCCAGCAAAAGCGAGGGAAACATTCAGTACTTC
TRBJ1-6,TRBV6-1,TRBD1,.,15,CASSEARQGRLPLHF,TGTGCCAGCAGTGAAGCGCGACAGGGCCGATTGCCCCTCCACTTT
TRBJ2-1,TRBV28,TRBD2,.,14,CASSFGTSYNEQFF,TGTGCCAGCAGTTTTGGGACTAGCTACAATGAGCAGTTCTTC
TRBJ2-7,TRBV6-5,.,.,15,CASSYSRQGIHEQYF,TGTGCCAGCAGTTACTCGAGGCAGGGGATCCACGAGCAGTACTTC
TRBJ2-1,TRBV7-3,TRBD2,.,15,CASTLEGLADNEQFF,TGTGCCAGCACCCTCGAGGGGCTAGCGGACAATGAGCAGTTCTTC
TRBJ1-5,TRBV18,.,few,16,CASSPQGRGGNQPQHF,TGTGCCAGCTCACCCCAGGGGCGAGGGGGCAATCAGCCCCAGCATTTT
TRBJ1-5,TRBV6-5,.,.,14,CASSYSGARQPQHF,TGTGCCAGCAGTTACTCGGGGGCGCGTCAGCCCCAGCATTTT
TRBJ2-1,TRBV11-2,.,.,14,CASSFTKGEVEQFF,TGTGCCAGCAGCTTTACCAAGGGGGAAGTTGAGCAGTTCTTC
TRBJ1-6,TRBV27,.,.,17,CASSLFTGYFHNSPLHF,TGTGCCAGCAGTTTATTCACAGGATATTTCCATAATTCACCCCTCCACTTT
TRBJ2-3,TRBV28,TRBD2,.,13,CASLAGGTDTQYF,TGTGCCAGCCTAGCGGGAGGAACAGATACGCAGTATTTT
TRBJ2-7,TRBV6-1,TRBD1,.,15,CASTGGQGFHYEQYF,TGTGCCAGCACCGGAGGACAGGGATTCCATTACGAGCAGTACTTC
TRBJ1-1,TRBV18,.,.,15,CASTTNAGQNTEAFF,TGTGCCAGCACGACCAACGCAGGGCAGAACACTGAAGCTTTCTTT
TRBJ2-1,TRBV5-1,.,.,15,CASSLAGESHNEQFF,TGCGCCAGCAGCTTGGCGGGAGAATCCCACAATGAGCAGTTCTTC
TRBJ2-5,TRBV5-1,TRBD2,.,14,CASSVGGGTETQYF,TGCGCCAGCAGTGTCGGGGGGGGCACAGAGACCCAGTACTTC
TRBJ1-1,TRBV5-1,.,.,16,CASSSRWASGDTEAFF,TGCGCCAGCAGCTCACGGTGGGCCAGCGGGGACACTGAAGCTTTCTTT
TRBJ2-2,TRBV7-6,.,.,16,CASSFVAVTDTGELFF,TGTGCCAGCAGCTTCGTAGCGGTGACCGACACCGGGGAGCTGTTTTTT
TRBJ2-5,TRBV5-1,.,.,13,CASSIDSAETQYF,TGCGCCAGCAGCATTGACAGTGCCGAGACCCAGTACTTC
TRBJ2-2,TRBV5-8,.,.,17,CASSPRDTWENTGELFF,TGTGCCAGCAGCCCTCGGGACACTTGGGAAAACACCGGGGAGCTGTTTTTT
TRBJ2-3,TRBV28,TRBD2,.,13,CASSLAGADTQYF,TGTGCCAGCAGTTTAGCGGGGGCAGATACGCAGTATTTT
TRBJ2-7,TRBV7-2,TRBD2,.,14,CASTQFRGVYEQYF,TGTGCCAGCACCCAGTTTCGGGGGGTCTACGAGCAGTACTTC
TRBJ1-4,TRBV6-6,.,.,14,CASSLSGQDEKLFF,TGTGCCAGCAGCCTCTCAGGGCAGGATGAAAAACTGTTTTTT